These 7 T cell receptor beta chains were all obtained from the same sample, sequenced in a study of shared clonotypes between healthy human individuals. CD8 cells classed as naive were CD45RO-negative and positively selected for CCR7, excluding terminally differentiated effector memory CD45RA+ cells. TCRdb's copy holds only in-frame clones and misses some; the assay was immunoSEQ multiplex PCR. Here the sample spans more than 2 million clones, over 85% being singletons. Sample: naive CD8+ T cells sorted from blood. These receptors all stem from a man aged 18 to 29 in good health.

The CDR3 reads CASSVGGPSADTQYF. The CDR3, as DNA: TGTGCCAGCAGCGTAGGAGGGCCGTCGGCAGATACGCAGTATTTT. V gene TRBV9 combines with J gene TRBJ2-3; weak D call: TRBD2 (5 bases). Germline V CDR1 and CDR2: SGDLS, YYNGEE. The V end was cut by 0 bases, the J end by 4 bases, with 12 bases between. CDR3 length equals 15 residues. Looking up the rest from reference TRBV9 and TRBJ2-3 gives the full variable domain: DSGVTQTPKHLITATGQRVTLRCSPRSGDLSVYWYQQSLDQGLQFLIQYYNGEERAKGNILERFSAQQFPDLHSELNLSSLELGDSALYFCASSVGGPSADTQYFGPGTRLTVL.

The chain employs TRBV5-1 and TRBJ2-3; either TRBD1 or TRBD2 may fit D (5 bases each). The CDR3 is 15 residues long. Germline V gene sequence: CDR1 SGHRS, CDR2 YFSETQ. The ends were cut back, 0 bases at V and 2 bases at J, with 10 bases in the middle. The CDR3 DNA is TGCGCCAGCAGCTTGGCGGGACCTGACACAGATACGCAGTATTTT. This encodes CASSLAGPDTDTQYF.

The rearrangement uses TRBV5-6 and TRBJ1-5; unclear D gene. The ends were cut back, 5 bases at V and 0 bases at J, with 9 bases in the middle. The V gene's germline CDR1 is SGHDT and CDR2 YYEEEE. This CDR3 has 14 amino acids. CDR3 nucleotides: TGTGCCAGCAGTATCCAGTATAGCAATCAGCCCCAGCATTTT. Translating gives CASSIQYSNQPQHF.

The chain recombines TRBV6-4 with TRBJ2-1; 8 bases fit TRBD2. Germline V CDR1 and CDR2: MRHNA, SNTAGT. The CDR3 has 16 residues. Trimming took 6 bases from V and 7 from J; bases not matched to a gene: 14. The CDR3 DNA follows: TGTGCCAGCAGCCGACCTACTAGCGGCCGGCGGAATGAGCAGTTCTTC. Encoded protein: CASSRPTSGRRNEQFF.

CDR3 protein: CASSGAEIAYYEQYF. The CDR3 DNA follows: TGTGCCAGCAGTGGAGCCGAAATCGCCTACTACGAGCAGTACTTC. This rearrangement joins TRBV25-1 to TRBJ2-7; D is ambiguous. This CDR3 has 15 amino acids. The V end was cut by 4 bases, the J end by 3 bases, with 16 bases between. Germline CDR1 reads MGHDK; CDR2 reads SYGVNS.

This chain connects TRBV29-1 to TRBJ2-1; 9 bases are shared with TRBD2. This CDR3 is built from 15 residues. The V segment lost 1 base and the J segment 9 bases; nucleotides outside the gene matches: 10. CDR1 is SQVTM and CDR2 is ANQGSEA in the germline V gene. CDR3 amino acids: CSVEVAGVPLVEQFF. CDR3 DNA: TGCAGCGTTGAAGTAGCGGGAGTTCCGCTGGTTGAGCAGTTCTTC.

V usage is TRBV19 and J usage is TRBJ2-7; 9 bases agree with TRBD2. The trim removed 0 bases at V and 0 bases at J, leaving 6 bases unmatched. The CDR3 length is 17 residues. Germline CDR1 is LNHDA and CDR2 is SQIVND (reference sequence). The CDR3 nucleotides are TGTGCCAGTAGTATAGATCTACTAGCGGGTACCTCCTACGAGCAGTACTTC. Translating it yields CASSIDLLAGTSYEQYF.